The 32 T cell receptor beta chains below come from one sample, sequenced in a study of blood T cell repertoires in COVID-19. Some clones are missing from TCRdb's copy, which holds only in-frame ones; the method was immunoSEQ multiplex PCR. The sample shows 200,000 or so clones, roughly 86% of them seen only once. The material sequenced was peripheral blood. The receptors originated from a woman aged 55-70 years with acute or convalescent COVID-19.

This chain links TRBV7-9 with TRBJ1-1, with 9 nucleotides matching TRBD1. Germline V gives CDR1 SEHNR, CDR2 FQNEAQ (reference sequence). This CDR3 spans 16 amino acids. Trimming cost V 5 bases and J 9 bases; bases outside gene matches: 16. In DNA form, the CDR3 reads TGTGCCAGCAGCCTCGGAGGGACAGGGCCTGGAAAAAAAGCTTTCTTT. Translation gives CASSLGGTGPGKKAFF. Full variable domain (rest looked up from reference TRBV7-9 and TRBJ1-1): DTGVSQNPRHKITKRGQNVTFRCDPISEHNRLYWYRQTLGQGPEFLTYFQNEAQLEKSRLLSDRFSAERPKGSFSTLEIQRTEQGDSAMYLCASSLGGTGPGKKAFFGQGTRLTVV.

This clone occurred once. The J gene is TRBJ2-6, the V gene TRBV27, with TRBD2 matching over 9 bases. Per germline, CDR1 MNHEY and CDR2 SMNVEV (reference sequence). J lost 0 bases, V lost 0 bases, and 6 bases had no gene match. CDR3 length equals 19 residues. CDR3 in amino acids: CASSLSRLADASGANVLTF. In DNA, the CDR3 is TGTGCCAGCAGTTTATCCAGACTAGCGGATGCCTCTGGGGCCAACGTCCTGACTTTC. Combining the CDR3 with reference TRBV27 and TRBJ2-6 gives the whole variable domain EAQVTQNPRYLITVTGKKLTVTCSQNMNHEYMSWYRQDPGLGLRQIYYSMNVEVTDKGDVPEGYKVSRKEKRNFPLILESPSPNQTSLYFCASSLSRLADASGANVLTFGAGSRLTVL.

The sample holds one count of this clone. The chain is built from TRBV9 and TRBJ1-1, with TRBD1 as a possible D gene (6 bases). Between the trimmed V and J ends, which lost 0 bases and 5 bases, there was a span of 11 bases. The CDR3 loop spans 14 amino acids. Germline lookup yields CDR1 SGDLS and CDR2 YYNGEE. The CDR3 region has the DNA TGTGCCAGCAGCGTAGACCACAGGGCAACTGAAGCTTTCTTT. This sequence encodes CASSVDHRATEAFF.

The chain uses TRBV29-1 and TRBJ2-5; D may be TRBD2 (5 bases). The CDR3 covers 15 residues. Germline-derived CDR1 and CDR2 are SQVTM and ANQGSEA. V was pared by 7 bases and J by 4 bases, with 22 bases between. CDR3 coding DNA: TGCAGCGCGCCGTATGGCCGACTGGCGGGAGAGACCCAGTACTTC. Protein product: CSAPYGRLAGETQYF.

The chain carries TRBV11-2 and TRBJ1-1, with D hard to call. V was pared by 5 bases and J by 0 bases, with 13 bases between. The germline gives CDR1 SGHAT, CDR2 FQNNGV. CDR3 length equals 15 residues. The CDR3: CASSVYGGMNTEAFF. In nucleotides, the CDR3 is TGTGCCAGCAGCGTATACGGCGGGATGAACACTGAAGCTTTCTTT.

The J gene is TRBJ1-6, the V gene TRBV18, with a weak D call TRBD1 (6 bases). CDR1 is KGHSH, CDR2 LQKENI, per germline. V lost 4 bases, J lost 8 bases, and 6 bases lay in between. This CDR3 comprises 12 residues. This CDR3 is CASSQGDSPLHF. DNA of the CDR3: TGTGCCAGCTCACAGGGGGATTCACCCCTCCACTTT.

This clone has only one observation. In DNA form, the CDR3 reads TGCGCCAGCAGCTTGCTTTCGGGATCTGTTAGCTCCTACGAGCAGTACTTC. This translates into CASSLLSGSVSSYEQYF. This sequence joins TRBV5-1 and TRBJ2-7; D might be TRBD2 (5 bases). V lost 1 base and J 0 bases, leaving 17 bases between the germline ends. The CDR3 loop spans 17 amino acids. Germline V lookup: CDR1 SGHRS, CDR2 YFSETQ.

This sequence joins TRBV7-3 and TRBJ1-2; 7 bases agree with TRBD1. Trimming took 3 bases from V and 0 from J; bases not matched to a gene: 7. The CDR3 runs 16 residues. Germline lookup yields CDR1 SGHTA and CDR2 FQGTGA. The CDR3 is CASSLGPGGANYGYTF. DNA for the CDR3: TGTGCCAGCAGCTTGGGGCCAGGGGGAGCTAACTATGGCTACACCTTC.

V and J are TRBV6-5 and TRBJ2-3, with 7 bases fitting TRBD2. CDR3 length equals 14 residues. Germline values: CDR1 MNHEY, CDR2 SVGAGI. J lost 2 bases, V lost 5 bases, and 4 bases had no gene match. As DNA, the CDR3 is TGTGCCAGCAGTCGACGGGGGGACACAGATACGCAGTATTTT. Protein product: CASSRRGDTDTQYF.

This chain links TRBV5-6 with TRBJ1-5, with 8 bases that match TRBD1. The CDR3 runs to 12 residues. V was pared by 1 base and J by 11 bases, with 2 bases of the junction left unmatched. Germline V gives CDR1 SGHDT, CDR2 YYEEEE. The CDR3 protein is CASSLTGGTQHF. DNA for the CDR3: TGTGCCAGCAGCTTGACAGGGGGGACCCAGCATTTT.

The V gene is TRBV14, the J gene TRBJ1-3; 8 bases align to TRBD1. Trimming removed 3 bases from V and 2 bases from J; junction bases left unmatched: 3. Germline loops: CDR1 SGHDN, CDR2 FVKESK. The CDR3 sequence is 15 residues long. The CDR3 DNA reads as TGTGCCAGCAGCCATCTCAGGGGGCCTGGAAACACCATATATTTT. Translation gives CASSHLRGPGNTIYF.

The chain has TRBV11-2 and TRBJ2-7, with 7 bases identical to TRBD1. With 5 bases clipped from V and 3 bases from J, the junction kept 4 bases outside the gene matches. This CDR3 is built from 13 residues. Germline loops: CDR1 SGHAT, CDR2 FQNNGV. CDR3 coding DNA: TGTGCCAGCAGCGCCTGGACAGGCTACGAGCAGTACTTC. It codes for CASSAWTGYEQYF.

Only a few counts were recorded for this clone. This chain connects TRBV15 to TRBJ1-4; D not certain. CDR3 length: 15 amino acids. Looked up from germline, CDR1 is LNHNV and CDR2 is YYDKDF (reference sequence). V lost 3 bases and J 0 bases, leaving 8 bases between the germline ends. This CDR3 reads CATSRFTATNEKLFF. DNA for the CDR3: TGTGCCACCAGCAGGTTTACAGCAACTAATGAAAAACTGTTTTTT.

The J gene is TRBJ1-3, the V gene TRBV30; D gene ambiguous. CDR3 length equals 13 residues. Trimming shortened V by 2 bases and J by 4 bases, and 9 bases separated the two germline ends. From germline, CDR1 is GTSNPN and CDR2 SVGIG (reference sequence). CDR3 amino acids: CAWSSYLGNTIYF. The CDR3 nucleotides read TGTGCCTGGAGTTCGTATTTGGGAAACACCATATATTTT.

The CDR3 DNA follows: TGTGCCAGCAGCGGACAGGGAAACACTGAAGCTTTCTTT. This gives the protein CASSGQGNTEAFF. The V gene is TRBV27, the J gene TRBJ1-1; 8 nucleotides align to TRBD1. The CDR3 has 13 residues. The V gene's germline CDR1 is MNHEY and CDR2 SMNVEV (reference sequence). The trim removed 6 bases at V and 2 bases at J, leaving 2 bases unmatched.

V usage is TRBV28 and J usage is TRBJ2-2; maybe TRBD1 (6 bases). CDR3 length: 16 residues. V lost 7 bases to trimming and J lost 0 bases, with 15 bases between them. Germline CDR1 reads MDHEN; CDR2 reads SYDVKM. The CDR3 protein is CASTTRWTANTGELFF. CDR3 DNA: TGTGCCAGCACTACCCGGTGGACAGCGAACACCGGGGAGCTGTTTTTT.

This chain joins TRBV5-4 and TRBJ2-1; 9 nucleotides match TRBD2. This CDR3 contains 14 residues. Germline loops: CDR1 SGHNT, CDR2 YYREEE (reference sequence). Trimming took 2 bases from V and 7 from J; bases not matched to a gene: 4. The CDR3 DNA reads TGTGCCAGCAGCTTTAGCGGGAGCCTGAATGAGCAGTTCTTC. This sequence encodes CASSFSGSLNEQFF.

The genes are TRBV15 and TRBJ2-7; D gene unclear. V lost 0 bases and J 6 bases, leaving 9 bases between the germline ends. The germline V gene has CDR1 LNHNV and CDR2 YYDKDF (reference sequence). The CDR3 extends over 13 amino acids. CDR3 loop: CATSRDPASEQYF. DNA for the CDR3: TGTGCCACCAGCAGAGACCCCGCGTCCGAGCAGTACTTC.

This sequence joins TRBV6-2 or TRBV6-3 and TRBJ1-6; tentative D call: TRBD1 (5 bases). V lost 0 bases, J lost 7 bases, and 10 bases lay in between. CDR1 is MNHEY and CDR2 is SVGEGT in the germline V gene. The CDR3 spans 15 residues. The CDR3: CASSYSGHLNSPLHF. DNA of the CDR3: TGTGCCAGCAGTTACTCCGGACATCTGAATTCACCCCTCCACTTT.

The chain recombines TRBV18 with TRBJ1-4; 7 bases line up with TRBD1. V gave up 6 bases and J gave up 7 bases; unmatched junction bases: 8. Germline CDR1 is KGHSH and CDR2 is LQKENI. This CDR3 comprises 14 residues. CDR3 in DNA: TGTGCCAGCTCCCCCGACAGGGCCCTTGAAAAACTGTTTTTT. Protein sequence: CASSPDRALEKLFF.

This clone has a single count. The chain joins TRBV7-2 to TRBJ2-2, with D unclear. V was pared by 5 bases and J by 2 bases, with 15 bases between. CDR1 and CDR2 (germline): SGHTA, FQGNSA. This CDR3 has 16 amino acids. The CDR3 DNA follows: TGTGCCAGCAGCAACCTTCGAATAGCCAACACCGGGGAGCTGTTTTTT. It encodes CASSNLRIANTGELFF.

This sequence joins TRBV4-3 and TRBJ1-2; D might be TRBD1 (6 bases). In germline, CDR1 is LGHNA, CDR2 YSLEER. V was clipped by 3 bases and J by 4 bases, with 15 bases between them. This CDR3 is built from 15 residues. CDR3 coding DNA: TGCGCCAGCAGCCAGGATTTAGGGGGTATCTATGGCTACACCTTC. It is translated as CASSQDLGGIYGYTF.

The chain employs TRBV13 and TRBJ2-1; possibly TRBD2 for D (5 bases). CDR1 is PRHDT, CDR2 FYEKMQ, per germline (reference sequence). V was clipped by 1 base and J by 12 bases, with 13 bases between them. The CDR3 extends over 13 amino acids. In nucleotides, the CDR3 is TGTGCCAGCAGCTTAGAGTCCCAAAGCGGGCAGTTCTTC. Translation: CASSLESQSGQFF.

This clone has just one count. The V call is TRBV18, the J call TRBJ2-7; TRBD1 matches 11 bases. Per the germline V gene, CDR1 is KGHSH and CDR2 is LQKENI. The CDR3 has 14 amino acids. Trimming removed 3 bases from V and 4 bases from J; junction bases left unmatched: 2. CDR3 nucleotides: TGTGCCAGCTCACCGGACAGGGGGCGGTACGAGCAGTACTTC. As protein: CASSPDRGRYEQYF.

This clone was observed a single time. This rearrangement joins TRBV19 to TRBJ2-5; tentatively, D is TRBD1 (5 bases). The CDR3 is made up of 15 amino acids. With 5 bases removed from V and 7 bases from J, the gap between germline ends came to 20 bases. Germline V gene data show CDR1 as LNHDA and CDR2 as SQIVND (reference sequence). CDR3: CASSPRTSPRGTQYF. Written as DNA, the CDR3 is TGTGCCAGTAGTCCCCGGACAAGCCCAAGAGGGACCCAGTACTTC.

V usage is TRBV7-8 and J usage is TRBJ1-2, with D uncertain. Looked up from germline, CDR1 is SGHVS and CDR2 is FQNEAQ. V gave up 1 base and J gave up 1 base, with 7 bases separating them. The CDR3 runs to 14 residues. For the CDR3, the DNA is TGTGCCAGCAGCTTAGGAGAGGTTAACTATGGCTACACCTTC. Residues: CASSLGEVNYGYTF.

This sequence joins TRBV11-2 and TRBJ1-2, with D perhaps matching TRBD1 (5 bases). CDR1 is SGHAT, CDR2 FQNNGV, per germline. This CDR3 is 16 amino acids long. Trimming shortened V by 0 bases and J by 8 bases, and 19 bases separated the two germline ends. The CDR3 is CASSLDLVSTVGGYTF. For the CDR3, the DNA is TGTGCCAGCAGCTTAGATCTCGTGTCGACAGTCGGCGGCTACACCTTC.

This clone was seen a single time. CDR3 sequence (DNA): TGTGCCAGCAGTAGCGGCTGGCGGGTCCAAGAGACCCAGTACTTC. It translates to CASSSGWRVQETQYF. V and J are TRBV6-2 or TRBV6-3 and TRBJ2-5; the D gene is possibly TRBD2 (5 bases). Germline V gene data show CDR1 as MNHEY and CDR2 as SVGEGT. V was clipped by 5 bases and J by 1 base, with 14 bases between them. The CDR3 contains 15 residues.

V and J are TRBV7-8 and TRBJ1-2; TRBD1 agrees at 8 bases. Germline V CDR1 and CDR2: SGHVS, FQNEAQ. Trimming removed 5 bases from V and 4 bases from J; junction bases left unmatched: 9. The CDR3 totals 15 residues. The CDR3 sequence is CASSVRTGRSYGYTF. CDR3 nucleotide sequence: TGTGCCAGCAGCGTTAGGACAGGGAGGTCCTATGGCTACACCTTC.

The V call is TRBV7-8, the J call TRBJ1-6, with D possibly being TRBD1 (6 bases). The CDR3 has 16 residues. The V gene's germline CDR1 is SGHVS and CDR2 FQNEAQ. The germline V and J ends were trimmed by 4 bases and 9 bases, with 19 bases remaining between them. The CDR3 region is CASSYLRGSGASPLHF. In DNA, the CDR3 is TGTGCCAGCAGCTATTTACGGGGCTCAGGGGCTTCACCCCTCCACTTT.

The chain joins TRBV20-1 to TRBJ1-1, with D perhaps TRBD1 (5 bases). Germline CDR1 is DFQATT and CDR2 is SNEGSKA (reference sequence). This CDR3 is built from 13 residues. Trimming left V 3 bases short and J 1 base short, with 9 bases between. In nucleotides, the CDR3 is TGCAGTGCTAGTCCCGACAGGAACACTGAAGCTTTCTTT. This translates into CSASPDRNTEAFF.

The chain combines TRBV4-2 with TRBJ1-2, with D perhaps TRBD1 (6 bases). This CDR3 comprises 15 residues. Germline V gene sequence: CDR1 LGHNA, CDR2 YNFKEQ. V was pared by 1 base and J by 2 bases, with 11 bases between. CDR3 residues: CASSQANGQNYGYTF. The CDR3 DNA reads as TGTGCCAGCAGCCAAGCCAATGGACAGAACTATGGCTACACCTTC.